This T cell receptor beta chain emerged from a study of OX40 agonist ivuxolimab in advanced cancers. Study at large: An anti-OX40 (CD134) antibody with agonistic activity, ivuxolimab, was administered to patients.

Method: immunoSEQ multiplex PCR; TCRdb's copy keeps in-frame clones and lacks some. The sample carries fewer than 8,000 clones, approximately 84% recorded once. Germline assignment: CDR1 SEHNR and CDR2 FQNEAQ (reference sequence). The J segment lost 3 bases and the V segment lost 0 bases, leaving 4 bases of the junction unmatched. CDR3 length equals 15 residues. Specimen: CD4+ or CD8+ T cells sorted from blood, collected in a trial of the OX40 agonist ivuxolimab. This clonotype was obtained from an adult with an advanced solid tumor such as melanoma, head and neck, liver or kidney cancer. The rearrangement joins TRBV7-9 to TRBJ1-2; 7 nucleotides line up with TRBD1. The CDR3 reads CASSLAPGGDYGYTF. The CDR3 region has the DNA TGTGCCAGCAGCTTAGCCCCAGGGGGGGACTATGGCTACACCTTC.